The T cell receptor (beta chain) described here comes from a study of T cell repertoires in cytomegalovirus infection. This clonotype was seen at least ten times. MiXCR was run by TCRdb on the reads, yielding one entry per CDR3 protein. Of about 490,000 distinct CDR3 sequences listed, 11% are singletons. The origin of this receptor is a human donor in good health (CMV status not recorded). Some clones in this sample may be carry-over from other donors' samples. The sequenced material came from PBMCs.

The CDR3 spells CASSSLAGGLHTQYF. In DNA, the CDR3 is TGTGCCAGCAGTTCCCTAGCGGGAGGATTACATACGCAGTATTTT. V usage is TRBV28 and J usage is TRBJ2-3, with 11 bases matching TRBD2. Germline trimming cut 4 bases from V and 7 bases from J; bases unmatched to any gene: 7. CDR1 and CDR2 (germline): MDHEN, SYDVKM. The CDR3 extends over 15 amino acids.